Given below is one T cell receptor beta chain in context. V lost 3 bases to trimming and J lost 6 bases; unmatched junction nucleotides: 5. CDR1 is SGHTA, CDR2 FQGNSA, per germline. CDR3 length: 13 residues. The data belong to a study of cytotoxic CD8 clonotypes in ibrutinib-treated CLL. Method: immunoSEQ multiplex PCR; TCRdb's copy keeps in-frame clones and lacks some. The sample records 130,000 or so clones, around three quarters being singletons. The TCR sequence derives from a human donor with chronic lymphocytic leukemia. This specimen was PBMCs, taken after 12 months of ibrutinib treatment. This rearrangement joins TRBV7-2 to TRBJ2-7; TRBD1 matches 7 bases. CDR3: CASSFNDRVEQYF. CDR3 DNA: TGTGCCAGCAGCTTCAACGACAGGGTCGAGCAGTACTTC.